Listed below are T cell receptor beta chains from one sample, sequenced in a study of human T cells and chemical hapten exposure. TCRdb fed the RACE reads into MiXCR, producing one record per CDR3 protein. The table records about 90,000 distinct CDR3 sequences, roughly 11% of them present only once. The source was whole blood, collected in connection with sensitization to the hapten diphenylcyclopropenone (DPC). These receptors originate from a woman aged 25 to 39 with alopecia areata. Some clones in this sample may be carry-over from other donors' samples. CDR3s include the opening cysteine and the closing phenylalanine or tryptophan. The D gene is left open where the match is weak. Rows may omit the clone size; those that give it use once, few, many or a size class.

>TRBV27|14|TRBD1|TRBJ2-7|many
TGTGCCAGCAGTTTAAAGGGGGCGTCCTACGAGCAGTACTTC
CASSLKGASYEQYF
>TRBV30|14|TRBD2|TRBJ2-1|few
TGTGCCTGGAGTGTCCTAGCGGGAGGGAATGAGCAGTTCTTC
CAWSVLAGGNEQFF
>TRBV13|13|-|TRBJ1-1|many
TGTGCCAGCTCCGACAGGCCGAACACTGAAGCTTTCTTT
CASSDRPNTEAFF
>TRBV2|13|-|TRBJ2-3|few
TGTGCCAGCAGCCAGGGGATCACAGATACGCAGTATTTT
CASSQGITDTQYF
>TRBV30|13|-|TRBJ1-5|-
TGTGCCTGGAGTACACGGGGAGGACAGCCCCAGCATTTT
CAWSTRGGQPQHF
>TRBV5-1|15|TRBD1|TRBJ1-1|-
TGCGCCAGCAGCTTGCAGGGGGAGCCGAACACTGAAGCTTTCTTT
CASSLQGEPNTEAFF
>TRBV7-2|14|-|TRBJ2-3|-
TGTGCCAGCAGCTTTATAGGCACGGCAGATACGCAGTATTTT
CASSFIGTADTQYF
>TRBV29-1|15|TRBD2|TRBJ2-1|many
TGCAGCGTTGAGGGCCATGGGCTAGCGGGAAATGAGCAGTTCTTC
CSVEGHGLAGNEQFF
>TRBV12-3/TRBV12-4|15|TRBD1|TRBJ2-5|-
TGTGCCAGCAGTCCGGGACAGGGGACGGAGGAGACCCAGTACTTC
CASSPGQGTEETQYF
>TRBV20-1|13|-|TRBJ1-5|few
TGCAGTGCTAGAGATAGTAAGAATCAGCCCCAGCATTTT
CSARDSKNQPQHF
>TRBV6-5|17|TRBD2|TRBJ2-5|many
TGTGCCAGCACTACGGGAATACTAGCGGGAGTAAGAGAGACCCAGTACTTC
CASTTGILAGVRETQYF
>TRBV29-1|15|TRBD2|TRBJ2-7|many
TGCAGCGTTGCAGGTTTTACTAGCGCCACCTACGAGCAGTACTTC
CSVAGFTSATYEQYF
>TRBV7-9|12|-|TRBJ2-5|many
TGTGCCAGCAGCTCAGAGGCCGGGACCCAGTACTTC
CASSSEAGTQYF
>TRBV4-1|13|-|TRBJ1-5|-
TGCGCCAGCAGCCAAGATTTGAGGCAGCCCCAGCATTTT
CASSQDLRQPQHF
>TRBV10-2|12|-|TRBJ1-2|-
TGCGCCAGCAGTGAAGGGAGCTATGGCTACACCTTC
CASSEGSYGYTF
>TRBV25-1|14|-|TRBJ1-4|-
TGTGCCAGCAGCCCATCCCTATTTAATGAAAAACTGTTTTTT
CASSPSLFNEKLFF
>TRBV7-9|15|TRBD1|TRBJ1-2|many
TGTGCCAGCGTGGGGACAGGGGTCCCTTCGGATGGCTACACCTTC
CASVGTGVPSDGYTF
>TRBV5-1|15|-|TRBJ1-1|many
TGCGCCAGCAGCGGCAAGGACACATTGAACACTGAAGCTTTCTTT
CASSGKDTLNTEAFF
>TRBV24-1|20|TRBD2|TRBJ2-2|few
TGTGCCACCAGTGATTTGATGAGCGGGAGGGCCCGAGGGGACACCGGGGAGCTGTTTTTT
CATSDLMSGRARGDTGELFF
>TRBV11-2|13|-|TRBJ2-1|many
TGTGCCAGCAGCTCTGACAGATACAATGAGCAGTTCTTC
CASSSDRYNEQFF
>TRBV7-3|14|-|TRBJ2-7|few
TGTGCCAGCTCCCCCCAGGGGCTTTTGCACGAGCAGTACTTC
CASSPQGLLHEQYF
>TRBV6-2/TRBV6-3|17|TRBD2|TRBJ2-4|many
TGTGCCAGCAGTTACTCCCTAGCGGGAGTGTCGGTGAACATTCAGTACTTC
CASSYSLAGVSVNIQYF
>TRBV24-1|15|-|TRBJ2-1|-
TGTGCCACCGCGAGCGGGGACAGCTCTTACAATGAGCAGTTCTTC
CATASGDSSYNEQFF